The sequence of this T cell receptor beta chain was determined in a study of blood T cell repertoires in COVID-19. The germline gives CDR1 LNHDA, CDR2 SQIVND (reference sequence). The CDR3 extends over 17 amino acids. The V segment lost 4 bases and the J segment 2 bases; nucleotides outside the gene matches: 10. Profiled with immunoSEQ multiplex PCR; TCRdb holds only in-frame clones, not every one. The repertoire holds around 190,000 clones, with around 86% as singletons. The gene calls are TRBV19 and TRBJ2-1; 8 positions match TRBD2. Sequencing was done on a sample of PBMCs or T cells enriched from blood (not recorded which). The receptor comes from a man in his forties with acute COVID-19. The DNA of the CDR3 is TGTGCCAGTAGTAAACGGGGTAGCGGGGCCCCCTACAATGAGCAGTTCTTC. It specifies CASSKRGSGAPYNEQFF.